The next 28 T cell receptor beta chains were all read from a single sample in a study of blood T cell repertoires in COVID-19. The table came from immunoSEQ multiplex PCR; TCRdb's copy has only in-frame clones and leaves some out. The sample holds 95,000 to 130,000 clones, 82% seen once. Sequenced material: peripheral blood. All receptors derive from a man in his sixties or seventies with active or convalescent COVID-19.

The DNA for the CDR3 is TGTGCCAGCAGCGTAGCTCCGGAGATGAGGGCTTTCTTT. Translation gives CASSVAPEMRAFF. The chain links TRBV9 to TRBJ1-1; D is unclear. Germline CDR1 is SGDLS and CDR2 is YYNGEE. Trimming cost V 0 bases and J 11 bases, with 14 bases left between them. The CDR3 has 13 amino acids.

This clone has more than one count but fewer than ten. This rearrangement joins TRBV10-3 to TRBJ1-1; maybe TRBD1 (6 bases). CDR3 length: 14 residues. The germline V gene has CDR1 ENHRY and CDR2 SYGVKD. The V gene lost 8 bases and the J gene lost 4 bases, with 17 bases spanning the gap. DNA of the CDR3: TGTGCCATCGCCCAGAAGAGGGGGTTCACTGAAGCTTTCTTT. Encoded protein: CAIAQKRGFTEAFF.

The V gene is TRBV3-1 (or the pseudogene TRBV3-2), the J gene TRBJ2-1, with TRBD1 identical over 9 bases. Germline CDR1 LGHDT, CDR2 YNNKEL (reference sequence). This CDR3 region has 17 residues. V lost 1 base and J lost 9; bases outside the gene matches: 13. This CDR3 reads CASSQAIPGTGSGEQFF. DNA for the CDR3: TGTGCCAGCAGCCAAGCAATCCCCGGGACAGGGTCGGGTGAGCAGTTCTTC.

CDR3 DNA: TGTGCCAGCAGTCCCCCGGGACTAATCACAGATACGCAGTATTTT. As protein: CASSPPGLITDTQYF. The gene calls are TRBV6-5 and TRBJ2-3, with 7 bases identical to TRBD2. CDR3 length equals 15 residues. Germline values: CDR1 MNHEY, CDR2 SVGAGI. V was clipped by 5 bases and J by 2 bases; unmatched bases: 7.

The chain employs TRBV7-9 and TRBJ2-3, with 8 bases aligning to TRBD1. V gave up 1 base and J gave up 1 base; unmatched junction bases: 7. The CDR3 runs 17 residues. Germline CDR1 reads SEHNR; CDR2 reads FQNEAQ (reference sequence). The CDR3 nucleotides are TGTGCCAGCAGCTTAGTACGTTCGACAGGGGGCACAGATACGCAGTATTTT. Protein sequence: CASSLVRSTGGTDTQYF.

The chain links TRBV11-2 to TRBJ2-1; D is ambiguous. The V gene lost 0 bases and the J gene lost 10 bases, with 19 bases spanning the gap. CDR3 length equals 16 residues. Germline CDR1 and CDR2: SGHAT and FQNNGV. DNA of the CDR3: TGTGCCAGCAGCTTAGAGGCGACTGCACCCTTACCCGAGCAGTTCTTC. This encodes CASSLEATAPLPEQFF.

This clone turned up a few times. For the CDR3, the DNA is TGTGCCAGCACCCCAAGGACGTGTAATGGACAGGGGACGGTCAATCAGCCCCAGCATTTT. This gives the protein CASTPRTCNGQGTVNQPQHF. The gene calls are TRBV3-1 (or the pseudogene TRBV3-2) and TRBJ1-5, with TRBD1 identical over 9 bases. This CDR3 contains 20 residues. The germline V gene has CDR1 LGHDT and CDR2 YNNKEL (reference sequence). After removal of 7 bases from V and 3 bases from J, the junction contained 22 bases not matched to a gene.

The chain combines TRBV6-5 with TRBJ2-1; 8 bases map to TRBD1. The CDR3 runs 13 residues. In germline, CDR1 is MNHEY, CDR2 SVGAGI. The trim removed 7 bases at V and 8 bases at J, leaving 7 bases unmatched. The CDR3 region is CASMPDRAHEQFF. The DNA of the CDR3 is TGTGCCAGCATGCCGGACAGGGCCCATGAGCAGTTCTTC.

This chain joins TRBV27 and TRBJ2-7; 7 nucleotides agree with TRBD1. Germline CDR1 and CDR2: MNHEY and SMNVEV (reference sequence). The CDR3 covers 14 residues. Trimming cost V 5 bases and J 5 bases; bases outside gene matches: 9. In DNA form, the CDR3 reads TGTGCCAGCAGTCAAGACAGGGTTCGGCACGAGCAGTACTTC. It translates to CASSQDRVRHEQYF.

The chain combines TRBV5-1 with TRBJ2-3; D possibly corresponds to TRBD2 (5 bases). The CDR3 extends over 13 amino acids. Per the germline V gene, CDR1 is SGHRS and CDR2 is YFSETQ. V was shortened by 0 bases and J by 7 bases, with 9 bases between the two germline ends. CDR3 coding DNA: TGCGCCAGCAGCTTGGCCGGGGAAAATACGCAGTATTTT. Amino acids: CASSLAGENTQYF.

V usage is TRBV28 and J usage is TRBJ2-1; no reliable D call. Germline values: CDR1 MDHEN, CDR2 SYDVKM. This CDR3 has 16 amino acids. V gave up 4 bases and J gave up 5 bases, with 18 bases separating them. CDR3 in DNA: TGTGCCAGCAGTTCGTCGACAAGAGAACGCAACAATGAGCAGTTCTTC. It specifies CASSSSTRERNNEQFF. Full variable domain (missing parts from reference TRBV28 and TRBJ2-1): DVKVTQSSRYLVKRTGEKVFLECVQDMDHENMFWYRQDPGLGLRLIYFSYDVKMKEKGDIPEGYSVSREKKERFSLILESASTNQTSMYLCASSSSTRERNNEQFFGPGTRLTVL.

The chain employs TRBV11-3 and TRBJ1-6; D is possibly TRBD1 (6 bases). Per the germline V gene, CDR1 is SGHNT and CDR2 is YENEEA. The CDR3 runs to 13 residues. The V gene lost 0 bases and the J gene lost 10 bases, with 7 bases spanning the gap. The CDR3 is CASSLDQGSPLHF. The CDR3 region has the DNA TGTGCCAGCAGCTTAGATCAGGGGTCACCCCTCCACTTT.

V is TRBV6-5 and J is TRBJ1-5; D perhaps matches TRBD1 (5 bases). Trimming took 6 bases from V and 6 from J, leaving 15 bases between them. Germline V CDR1 and CDR2: MNHEY, SVGAGI. This CDR3 comprises 14 residues. The DNA of the CDR3 is TGTGCCAGCAGGCCCGTGTATGGGGCTCAGCCCCAGCATTTT. It is translated as CASRPVYGAQPQHF.

This clone has a count of ten or more. The chain joins TRBV2 to TRBJ2-1; no clear D gene. This CDR3 region has 12 residues. Trimming cost V 5 bases and J 9 bases, with 11 bases left between them. CDR1 is SNHLY, CDR2 FYNNEI, per germline. CDR3 DNA: TGTGCCAGCAGTCTCGTGGGCAGTGAGCAGTTCTTC. This encodes CASSLVGSEQFF.

The V and J genes are TRBV5-6 and TRBJ1-2; no firm D call. Looked up from germline, CDR1 is SGHDT and CDR2 is YYEEEE. CDR3 length equals 13 residues. V gave up 1 base and J gave up 2 bases, with 6 bases separating them. DNA for the CDR3: TGTGCCAGCAGCTTGAACAGCAACTATGGCTACACCTTC. Residues: CASSLNSNYGYTF.

This chain joins TRBV7-2 and TRBJ2-3, with D possibly matching TRBD2 (5 bases). Germline V gene sequence: CDR1 SGHTA, CDR2 FQGNSA. The CDR3 runs 13 residues. Trimming took off 1 base at V and 6 bases at J, with 8 bases between the two ends. The chain's CDR3 is CASSLVREDTQYF. DNA of the CDR3: TGTGCCAGCAGCTTAGTAAGGGAGGATACGCAGTATTTT. The variable domain in full, with the rest retrieved from reference TRBV7-2 and TRBJ2-3, is GAGVSQSPSNKVTEKGKDVELRCDPISGHTALYWYRQSLGQGLEFLIYFQGNSAPDKSGLPSDRFSAERTGGSVSTLTIQRTQQEDSAVYLCASSLVREDTQYFGPGTRLTVL.

The chain employs TRBV9 and TRBJ2-3; 8 nucleotides align to TRBD1. The CDR3 runs 15 residues. V gave up 4 bases and J gave up 0 bases; unmatched junction bases: 4. CDR1 and CDR2 from the germline V gene are SGDLS and YYNGEE. The chain's CDR3 is CASSIGTGSTDTQYF. The CDR3 bases are TGTGCCAGCAGCATCGGGACAGGTAGCACAGATACGCAGTATTTT.

CDR3 bases: TGTGCCAGCAGCCAGACAGGGGGCAGAACTGAAGCTTTCTTT. It encodes CASSQTGGRTEAFF. The chain carries TRBV6-2 or TRBV6-3 and TRBJ1-1; TRBD1 matches at 10 bases. This CDR3 contains 14 residues. After removal of 6 bases from V and 5 bases from J, the junction contained 6 bases not matched to a gene. The germline gives CDR1 MNHEY, CDR2 SVGEGT.

V is TRBV3-1 (or the pseudogene TRBV3-2) and J is TRBJ2-3, with D tentatively TRBD1 (6 bases). Germline values: CDR1 LGHDT, CDR2 YNNKEL (reference sequence). Trimming shortened V by 5 bases and J by 2 bases, and 11 bases separated the two germline ends. CDR3 length: 14 amino acids. The CDR3 loop reads CASSTRDNTDTQYF. The CDR3 DNA sequence: TGTGCCAGCAGCACCCGGGACAACACAGATACGCAGTATTTT.

The rearrangement links TRBV14 to TRBJ1-1; D gene unclear. Germline V gene data show CDR1 as SGHDN and CDR2 as FVKESK. The V end lost 2 bases, the J end lost 8 bases, and 9 bases lay between the germline ends. The CDR3 covers 12 residues. This chain's CDR3 is CASSQYGKEAFF. In nucleotides, the CDR3 is TGTGCCAGCAGCCAATACGGGAAGGAAGCTTTCTTT.

This chain connects TRBV6-5 to TRBJ1-2; 9 nucleotides match TRBD1. The CDR3 sequence is 15 residues long. Looked up from germline, CDR1 is MNHEY and CDR2 is SVGAGI. With 10 bases clipped from V and 6 bases from J, the junction kept 15 bases outside the gene matches. DNA of the CDR3: TGTGCCACCCGACCCAACAGGGGGCCTTCAGATGGCTACACCTTC. Encoded protein: CATRPNRGPSDGYTF.

The V call is TRBV28, the J call TRBJ2-7, with TRBD2 matching over 13 bases. The V gene's germline CDR1 is MDHEN and CDR2 SYDVKM. The length of the CDR3 is 17 residues. J lost 5 bases, V lost 3 bases, and 10 bases had no gene match. CDR3 in DNA: TGTGCCAGCAGTTTTAAGATTGGGACTAGCGGGAACCACGAGCAGTACTTC. This translates into CASSFKIGTSGNHEQYF.

The chain couples TRBV11-3 to TRBJ2-5; TRBD2 matches at 12 bases. The germline gives CDR1 SGHNT, CDR2 YENEEA. Unmatched junction bases numbered 12, after V lost 5 bases and J lost 5 bases. The CDR3 is 17 amino acids. The CDR3 protein is CASSPRASGGARETQYF. Written as DNA, the CDR3 is TGTGCCAGCAGCCCTAGAGCTAGCGGGGGGGCCCGGGAGACCCAGTACTTC.

There are a few counts of this clone. This chain uses TRBV4-1 with TRBJ2-5; TRBD2 might be the D (6 bases). The V and J ends lost 1 base and 7 bases respectively, with 7 bases between them. Germline-derived CDR1 and CDR2 are MGHRA and YSYEKL. The CDR3 runs 12 residues. The CDR3, as DNA: TGCGCCAGCAGCCAAGTGGAGGGGACCCAGTACTTC. Its translation is CASSQVEGTQYF.

CDR3 in amino acids: CASSSGTNNEQFF. The CDR3 DNA follows: TGTGCCAGCAGCTCCGGGACTAACAATGAGCAGTTCTTC. The gene calls are TRBV11-2 and TRBJ2-1; 7 bases are a match to TRBD2. The CDR3 contains 13 residues. Germline CDR1 and CDR2: SGHAT and FQNNGV. The V and J ends lost 4 bases and 5 bases, in that order; junction bases with no gene match: 2.

The chain recombines TRBV29-1 with TRBJ2-1, with D possibly matching TRBD2 (6 bases). V gave up 7 bases and J gave up 4 bases, with 20 bases separating them. The CDR3 extends over 15 amino acids. CDR1 and CDR2 (germline): SQVTM, ANQGSEA. The CDR3 here is CSALVSGGRYNEQFF. CDR3 coding DNA: TGCAGCGCCCTAGTGTCGGGTGGGAGGTACAATGAGCAGTTCTTC.

The chain combines TRBV2 with TRBJ2-7, with no clear D. The CDR3 covers 14 residues. Germline V gene data show CDR1 as SNHLY and CDR2 as FYNNEI. The V end was cut by 7 bases, the J end by 1 base, with 14 bases between. For the CDR3, the DNA is TGTGCCAGCACCCCCGCTGGGCATTCCTACGAGCAGTACTTC. It codes for CASTPAGHSYEQYF.

The CDR3 DNA sequence: TGTGCCAGCAGCTTAGACGAGTACGCTGAAGCTTTCTTT. Protein sequence: CASSLDEYAEAFF. The V and J genes are TRBV11-3 and TRBJ1-1, with no clear D. The CDR3 has 13 amino acids. The V end lost 0 bases, the J end lost 6 bases, and 8 bases lay between the germline ends. CDR1 SGHNT and CDR2 YENEEA come from the germline V gene.